This TCR beta chain was observed in a study of T cells in tuberculosis. Sequencing of TCR-alpha and TCR-beta chains was unpaired. Sequenced by immunoSEQ multiplex PCR; TCRdb stores in-frame clones only, minus some. The repertoire holds approximately 88,000 clones, approximately 91% seen once, with around 2% in the top ten. This CDR3 has 17 amino acids. Germline V lookup: CDR1 SGHRS, CDR2 YFSETQ. Deletions cut 0 bases from V and 8 bases from J, with 21 bases between. Cells were sorted from thawed PBMC rested overnight and stained with GMM-loaded CD1B tetramer, viability dye and anti-CD3. The CD1B tetramers carried C32 glucose monomycolate purified from Rhodococcus equi.

The chain links TRBV5-1 to TRBJ2-1; perhaps TRBD2 as D (6 bases). The source of this sequence is an adult woman with latent tuberculosis. Sequenced sample: CD1b-GMM tetramer-negative cells sorted from PBMCs. CDR3: CASSLAERMSSDHEQFF. Here the CDR3 DNA reads TGCGCCAGCAGCTTGGCCGAGCGTATGTCTAGCGACCATGAGCAGTTCTTC.